This TCR beta chain emerged from a study of shared clonotypes between healthy human individuals. Overall study results and limits: It was the few donors that limited the genetic and exposure-history diversity represented. Sequencing depth was expected to influence donor clonotype sharing.

Generated by immunoSEQ multiplex PCR, the TCRdb table keeps only in-frame clones and is missing some. The sample has about 490,000 clones, about 80% seen once; the top ten hold about 12%. Comment on this clone: Its target is unknown.

Germline values: CDR1 SGHNT, CDR2 YENEEA. The V gene lost 5 bases and the J gene lost 5 bases, with 13 bases spanning the gap. The CDR3 length is 13 residues. The sequence was collected from a woman in her 40s in good health. Some clones in this sample may be carry-over from other donors' samples. This chain joins TRBV11-3 and TRBJ2-7; tentative D call: TRBD2 (5 bases). The sequencing sample was made of PBMCs. The CDR3 DNA follows: TGTGCCAGCAGCCGCGGGCCCGTGGACGAGCAGTACTTC. Its translation is CASSRGPVDEQYF.